The sequence of this TCR beta chain was determined in a study of blood T cell repertoires in COVID-19. Study-level information: Both acute and convalescent COVID-19 samples were obtained from the United States, Italy and Spain.

Trimming pared 5 bases from V and 5 bases from J, leaving 21 bases between. CDR3 length: 16 residues. Germline V gene data show CDR1 as ENHRY and CDR2 as SYGVKD. Repertoires were generated with immunoSEQ multiplex PCR, while TCRdb's copy carries only in-frame clones and drops some. This table holds roughly 97,000 clones, 75% to 90% found once. V gene TRBV10-3 combines with J gene TRBJ1-1; D is ambiguous. The receptor's source is a man aged 60-69 years with acute or convalescent COVID-19. Source material: peripheral blood. CDR3 amino acids: CAISFEKSGRDTEAFF. The DNA for the CDR3 is TGTGCCATCAGTTTCGAGAAGTCGGGGAGGGATACTGAAGCTTTCTTT.